The 28 T cell receptor beta chains presented below share a single source sample, sequenced in a study of blood T cell repertoires in COVID-19. Clones were sequenced by immunoSEQ multiplex PCR, and TCRdb holds only the in-frame ones, with some missing. The profile covers about 180,000 clones, with around 85% appearing a single time and around 9.8% taken by the ten largest. Specimen: peripheral blood. Receptors were obtained from a woman at least 80 years old with acute or convalescent COVID-19.

The CDR3 is CASSSGGYEQYF. CDR3 sequence (DNA): TGTGCCAGCAGCTCAGGGGGCTACGAGCAGTACTTC. The chain uses TRBV5-4 and TRBJ2-7; 7 bases agree with TRBD1. The CDR3 consists of 12 residues. V was clipped by 3 bases and J by 3 bases; unmatched bases: 0. CDR1 is SGHNT, CDR2 YYREEE, per germline (reference sequence).

The chain couples TRBV6-5 to TRBJ2-5, with D unresolved. The germline V gene encodes CDR1 MNHEY and CDR2 SVGAGI. This CDR3 region has 12 residues. Trimming shortened V by 6 bases and J by 0 bases, and 5 bases separated the two germline ends. CDR3 amino acids: CASSRDQETQYF. CDR3 sequence (DNA): TGTGCCAGCAGCCGGGACCAAGAGACCCAGTACTTC.

In nucleotides, the CDR3 is TGCAGCGTTGATTGGGCTCCGAACACTGAAGCTTTCTTT. Protein sequence: CSVDWAPNTEAFF. The rearrangement joins TRBV29-1 to TRBJ1-1; D is unresolved. Trimming took 3 bases from V and 1 from J, leaving 9 bases between them. Germline V gene data show CDR1 as SQVTM and CDR2 as ANQGSEA. The CDR3 contains 13 residues.

V is TRBV25-1 and J is TRBJ1-2; 8 bases agree with TRBD1. V was pared by 3 bases and J by 4 bases, with 7 bases of the junction left unmatched. The CDR3 totals 15 residues. CDR1 is MGHDK, CDR2 SYGVNS, per germline. CDR3 coding DNA: TGTGCCAGCAGTGAGGGACAGGTGAACTCCTATGGCTACACCTTC. Protein sequence: CASSEGQVNSYGYTF.

The V and J genes are TRBV9 and TRBJ1-2; D possibly corresponds to TRBD1 (5 bases). Germline assignment: CDR1 SGDLS and CDR2 YYNGEE. This CDR3 is 14 amino acids long. The germline V and J ends were trimmed by 0 bases and 5 bases, with 11 bases remaining between them. CDR3 amino acids: CASSVEAGRYGYTF. Written as DNA, the CDR3 is TGTGCCAGCAGCGTAGAGGCAGGGAGGTATGGCTACACCTTC.

The chain recombines TRBV2 with TRBJ1-4; the D is unclear. Germline V gives CDR1 SNHLY, CDR2 FYNNEI. Trimming shortened V by 4 bases and J by 0 bases, and 12 bases separated the two germline ends. The CDR3 totals 16 residues. CDR3 bases: TGTGCCAGCAGTGTTGGGCAGTTTGCAACTAATGAAAAACTGTTTTTT. It yields the protein CASSVGQFATNEKLFF.

The rearrangement links TRBV7-7 to TRBJ1-3; 7 positions agree with TRBD1. The CDR3 length is 14 residues. CDR1 SSHAT and CDR2 FNYEAQ come from the germline V gene (reference sequence). Germline trimming cut 5 bases from V and 4 bases from J; bases unmatched to any gene: 5. As DNA, the CDR3 is TGTGCCAGCAGCGACCCGGGACAGGGAAACACCATATATTTT. It yields the protein CASSDPGQGNTIYF. Using reference TRBV7-7 and TRBJ1-3 for the parts outside the CDR3, the full variable domain is GAGVSQSPRYKVTKRGQDVTLRCDPISSHATLYWYQQALGQGPEFLTYFNYEAQPDKSGLPSDRFSAERPEGSISTLTIQRTEQRDSAMYRCASSDPGQGNTIYFGEGSWLTVV.

The chain couples TRBV12-3 or TRBV12-4 to TRBJ1-2, with TRBD1 as a possible D gene (5 bases). V was cut by 1 base and J by 8 bases, with 11 bases left in between. The CDR3 has 13 residues. In DNA, the CDR3 is TGTGCCAGCAGTTTAGAGCGGGGGTACGGCTACACCTTC. It specifies CASSLERGYGYTF.

This sequence joins TRBV5-1 and TRBJ1-5; 7 positions match TRBD1. The V gene's germline CDR1 is SGHRS and CDR2 YFSETQ. This CDR3 is built from 15 residues. J gave up 2 bases and V 0 bases, and 2 bases lay outside the gene matches. Written as DNA, the CDR3 is TGCGCCAGCAGCTTGGAGGGGGCGGGCAATCAGCCCCAGCATTTT. It yields the protein CASSLEGAGNQPQHF.

The chain recombines TRBV19 with TRBJ1-2, with D possibly being TRBD1 (6 bases). The germline V and J ends were trimmed by 4 bases and 3 bases, with 9 bases remaining between them. CDR1 is LNHDA and CDR2 is SQIVND in the germline V gene (reference sequence). The CDR3 extends over 13 amino acids. The CDR3: CASSTAGDYGYTF. As DNA, the CDR3 is TGTGCCAGTAGTACCGCAGGGGACTATGGCTACACCTTC. Using reference TRBV19 and TRBJ1-2 for the parts outside the CDR3, the full variable domain is DGGITQSPKYLFRKEGQNVTLSCEQNLNHDAMYWYRQDPGQGLRLIYYSQIVNDFQKGDIAEGYSVSREKKESFPLTVTSAQKNPTAFYLCASSTAGDYGYTFGSGTRLTVV.

The chain is built from TRBV3-1 (or the pseudogene TRBV3-2) and TRBJ1-1, with a possible D match to TRBD1 (6 bases). Germline CDR1 reads LGHDT; CDR2 reads YNNKEL (reference sequence). The germline V and J ends were trimmed by 3 bases and 10 bases, with 12 bases remaining between them. This CDR3 is 12 amino acids long. CDR3 sequence: CASSQEQGPAFF. CDR3 sequence (DNA): TGTGCCAGCAGCCAGGAACAGGGTCCAGCTTTCTTT.

This chain uses TRBV9 with TRBJ1-1; 7 bases line up with TRBD1. J gave up 5 bases and V 4 bases, and 8 bases lay outside the gene matches. Germline V gene lookup returns CDR1 SGDLS and CDR2 YYNGEE. The CDR3 is 14 amino acids. The DNA of the CDR3 is TGTGCCAGCAGCACACAGGGGCTGAGGACTGAAGCTTTCTTT. The encoded protein is CASSTQGLRTEAFF.

This clone was counted between two and nine times. The gene calls are TRBV15 and TRBJ1-5; weak D call: TRBD1 (5 bases). The CDR3 sequence is 16 residues long. Germline V gives CDR1 LNHNV, CDR2 YYDKDF (reference sequence). The germline V and J ends were trimmed by 1 base and 1 base, with 11 bases remaining between them. CDR3 in DNA: TGTGCCACCAGCAGAGTCGGGGGGGACAGCAATCAGCCCCAGCATTTT. Amino acid sequence: CATSRVGGDSNQPQHF.

The chain couples TRBV7-2 to TRBJ1-4; 8 bases are a match to TRBD1. CDR1 SGHTA and CDR2 FQGNSA come from the germline V gene. J gave up 3 bases and V 2 bases, and 8 bases lay outside the gene matches. CDR3 length: 17 amino acids. For the CDR3, the DNA is TGTGCCAGCAGCTTAAGGGCAGGGGGCTTGGCTAATGAAAAACTGTTTTTT. Translated: CASSLRAGGLANEKLFF.

The rearrangement links TRBV20-1 to TRBJ1-2; TRBD1 is a possible D gene (5 bases). Trimming took 3 bases from V and 2 from J, leaving 16 bases between them. Germline V gives CDR1 DFQATT, CDR2 SNEGSKA (reference sequence). CDR3 length equals 15 residues. The CDR3 region has the DNA TGCAGTGCTAGTGAAGGTTTATGGACAAACTATGGCTACACCTTC. Protein sequence: CSASEGLWTNYGYTF.

The chain joins TRBV7-2 to TRBJ2-5, with 8 bases aligning to TRBD1. The V and J ends lost 10 bases and 5 bases, in that order; junction bases with no gene match: 12. The CDR3 consists of 14 residues. Germline values: CDR1 SGHTA, CDR2 FQGNSA. In DNA, the CDR3 is TGTGCCATTCGACTGGGGGCAGGGGGCGAGACCCAGTACTTC. Its protein product is CAIRLGAGGETQYF.

The chain combines TRBV11-2 with TRBJ2-1; tentatively, D is TRBD2 (6 bases). Trimming stripped 0 bases from V and 1 base from J, with 16 bases between. The germline gives CDR1 SGHAT, CDR2 FQNNGV. The CDR3 length is 18 residues. The CDR3 sequence is CASSLDWASARSYNEQFF. The CDR3 DNA sequence: TGTGCCAGCAGCTTAGATTGGGCTAGCGCTAGGTCCTACAATGAGCAGTTCTTC.

The sample holds one count of this clone. The same CDR3 is also encoded by other DNA sequences in this sample. The chain employs TRBV7-2 and TRBJ1-6; 11 positions agree with TRBD1. V dropped 5 bases and J dropped 7; count of bases not matched to a gene: 4. The germline V gene has CDR1 SGHTA and CDR2 FQGNSA. The CDR3 loop spans 15 amino acids. This CDR3 reads CASSLGQGGNSPLHF. In nucleotides, the CDR3 is TGTGCCAGCAGCCTGGGACAGGGGGGGAATTCACCCCTCCACTTT.

This clone occurred a few times. Written as DNA, the CDR3 is TGTGCCAGCAGCTTATCTTTAGTGTCAAATGAGCAGTTCTTC. The encoded protein is CASSLSLVSNEQFF. V and J are TRBV7-3 and TRBJ2-1; D is unclear. The CDR3 consists of 14 residues. Germline loops: CDR1 SGHTA, CDR2 FQGTGA. Trimming shortened V by 2 bases and J by 7 bases, and 12 bases separated the two germline ends.

This sequence joins TRBV3-1 (or the pseudogene TRBV3-2) and TRBJ1-6; no definite D call. This CDR3 has 13 residues. Trimming took off 4 bases at V and 8 bases at J, with 9 bases between the two ends. Germline V lookup: CDR1 LGHDT, CDR2 YNNKEL (reference sequence). CDR3 in amino acids: CASSPSLHSPLHF. CDR3 nucleotides: TGTGCCAGCAGCCCCTCTCTCCATTCACCCCTCCACTTT.

This chain connects TRBV12-3 or TRBV12-4 to TRBJ1-1; 8 bases are a match to TRBD1. V lost 4 bases and J lost 8; bases outside the gene matches: 6. The CDR3 has 13 amino acids. The CDR3 DNA sequence: TGTGCCAGCAGTTGGACAGGGTTTATGGAAGCTTTCTTT. It specifies CASSWTGFMEAFF.

The CDR3 DNA follows: TGTGCCAGCAGGCAGGTGGGACACCAATACGAGCAGTACTTC. This codes for CASRQVGHQYEQYF. The chain links TRBV6-5 to TRBJ2-7; a weak D match, TRBD1 (6 bases). V was pared by 6 bases and J by 4 bases, with 16 bases between. This CDR3 spans 14 amino acids. The germline gives CDR1 MNHEY, CDR2 SVGAGI.

The chain uses TRBV3-1 (or the pseudogene TRBV3-2) and TRBJ2-5; D remains ambiguous. Germline loops: CDR1 LGHDT, CDR2 YNNKEL (reference sequence). The CDR3 covers 16 residues. Deletions cut 0 bases from V and 7 bases from J, with 18 bases between. Written as DNA, the CDR3 is TGTGCCAGCAGCCAAGATTCGACGAGGATCTATGGGACCCAGTACTTC. Translated, it gives CASSQDSTRIYGTQYF.

V usage is TRBV7-2 and J usage is TRBJ2-7; D possibly corresponds to TRBD1 (5 bases). The CDR3 has 13 residues. Germline V gene lookup returns CDR1 SGHTA and CDR2 FQGNSA. V was trimmed by 3 bases and J by 1 base, leaving 7 bases between them. CDR3 DNA: TGTGCCAGCAGCTTTCAGGGTTCCTACGAGCAGTACTTC. This codes for CASSFQGSYEQYF.

The chain is built from TRBV7-2 and TRBJ2-5, with D unclear. The CDR3 has 13 residues. Germline V lookup: CDR1 SGHTA, CDR2 FQGNSA. The V gene lost 1 base and the J gene lost 3 bases, with 6 bases spanning the gap. The CDR3 region is CASSLGQEETQYF. The CDR3 DNA is TGTGCCAGCAGCTTAGGGCAGGAAGAGACCCAGTACTTC.

This clone was seen only a few times. The chain joins TRBV16 to TRBJ2-2, with 7 bases that match TRBD2. There are 16 residues in the CDR3. Germline CDR1 reads KGHSY; CDR2 reads FQNENV. Losses at the gene ends were 4 bases for V and 2 bases for J; bases not matched to a gene: 7. CDR3 DNA sequence: TGTGCCAGCAGCCCATCCGGGGGGTTAAACACCGGGGAGCTGTTTTTT. Protein: CASSPSGGLNTGELFF.

The chain carries TRBV14 and TRBJ2-5, with 14 positions matching TRBD2. The V gene end was trimmed by 0 bases and the J gene end by 5 bases; junction bases not matched to a gene: 11. The CDR3 is 19 residues long. CDR1 is SGHDN, CDR2 FVKESK, per germline. The CDR3 nucleotides read TGTGCCAGCAGCCAAGATCGGCGACTAGCGGGGGGGGTTTTTGAGACCCAGTACTTC. Protein product: CASSQDRRLAGGVFETQYF.

The chain combines TRBV19 with TRBJ1-4; possibly TRBD1 for D (5 bases). CDR1 is LNHDA and CDR2 is SQIVND in the germline V gene (reference sequence). V was clipped by 4 bases and J by 4 bases, with 7 bases between them. The CDR3 length is 13 residues. CDR3 loop: CASSKGLNEKLFF. The CDR3 DNA follows: TGTGCCAGTAGTAAGGGGCTTAATGAAAAACTGTTTTTT.